This T cell receptor beta chain is from a study of cytomegalovirus exposure and HLA in healthy donors. Whole-study findings and limits: Later analysis identified several of the most significant clusters that appeared linked to common viral pathogens. Cytomegalovirus association was assigned to 170 or so TCR beta chains.

A note on this clone: Its matching antigen is unknown.

With 5 bases clipped from V and 2 bases from J, the junction kept 15 bases outside the gene matches. This CDR3 has 17 amino acids. CDR1 and CDR2 from the germline V gene are SGHNT and YYREEE (reference sequence). The PCR employed 60 Vbeta primers together with 13 Jbeta primers. Clones were sequenced by immunoSEQ multiplex PCR, and TCRdb holds only the in-frame ones, with some missing. This sample yields 150,000 or so clones, of which roughly 77% are seen a single time; around 4.6% belongs to the top ten. Sequenced sample: PBMCs. The receptor comes from a man aged 18 to 29 in good health and CMV-seropositive. The V call is TRBV5-4, the J call TRBJ2-5; 7 bases match TRBD2. The CDR3 region has the DNA TGTGCCAGCAGTTATGATGTCGGGGAGGGAGGGCAAGAGACCCAGTACTTC. Translating gives CASSYDVGEGGQETQYF. The variable domain in full, with the rest retrieved from reference TRBV5-4 and TRBJ2-5, is ETGVTQSPTHLIKTRGQQVTLRCSSQSGHNTVSWYQQALGQGPQFIFQYYREEENGRGNFPPRFSGLQFPNYSSELNVNALELDDSALYLCASSYDVGEGGQETQYFGPGTRLLVL.